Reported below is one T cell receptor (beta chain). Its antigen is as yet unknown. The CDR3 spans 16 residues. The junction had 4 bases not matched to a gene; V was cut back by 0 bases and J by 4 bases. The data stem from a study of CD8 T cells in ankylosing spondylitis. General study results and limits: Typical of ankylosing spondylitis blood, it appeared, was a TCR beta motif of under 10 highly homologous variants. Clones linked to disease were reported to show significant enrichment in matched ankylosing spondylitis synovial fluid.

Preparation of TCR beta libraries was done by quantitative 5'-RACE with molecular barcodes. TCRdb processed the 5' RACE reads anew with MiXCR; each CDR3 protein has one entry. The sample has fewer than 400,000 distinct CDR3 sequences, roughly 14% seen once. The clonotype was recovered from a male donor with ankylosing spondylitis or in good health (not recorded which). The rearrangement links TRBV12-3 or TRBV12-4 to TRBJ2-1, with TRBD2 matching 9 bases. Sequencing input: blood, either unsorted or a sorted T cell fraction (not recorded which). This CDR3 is CASSLASSGVYNEQFF. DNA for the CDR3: TGTGCCAGCAGTTTAGCCTCTAGCGGGGTGTACAATGAGCAGTTCTTC.